This TCR beta chain is from a study of identical twins. Study conclusions and caveats: Weaker excess sharing between twins was seen in beta out-of-frame sequences.

The germline gives CDR1 DFQATT, CDR2 SNEGSKA (reference sequence). The V gene lost 0 bases and the J gene lost 8 bases, with 5 bases spanning the gap. This CDR3 region has 11 residues. In its sample, this clonotype was seen many times. Its specificity is unknown. TCRdb reanalysed the 5' RACE reads using MiXCR and keeps one entry per CDR3 protein. The sample contains about 690,000 distinct CDR3 sequences, 6% to 6.5% of which appear only once. The TCR sequence derives from a man between 18 and 29 years old in good health. The V gene is TRBV20-1, the J gene TRBJ2-1; D is undetermined. Sequencing was performed on naive T cells sorted from blood. The CDR3 sequence is CSARDPHEQFF. DNA for the CDR3: TGCAGTGCTAGAGATCCCCATGAGCAGTTCTTC.